This section outlines one TCR beta chain sequence together with its context. The sample originates from a study of cytomegalovirus exposure and HLA in healthy donors. J lost 7 bases, V lost 5 bases, and 7 bases had no gene match. Germline loops: CDR1 MNHEY, CDR2 SVGAGI. The CDR3 contains 14 residues. The primer mix had 60 Vbeta and 13 Jbeta primers. This table comes from immunoSEQ multiplex PCR, and its TCRdb copy is limited to in-frame clones, with some not included. The table includes over 150,000 clones, roughly four fifths detected once. Source material: PBMCs. V and J are TRBV6-5 and TRBJ1-5, with 8 bases fitting TRBD1. The sequence derives from a man in his 60s in good health and CMV-seronegative. CDR3 DNA sequence: TGTGCCAGCAGTGGGACAGGACTAGGACAGCCCCAGCATTTT. Its protein product is CASSGTGLGQPQHF.